The source of this T cell receptor (beta chain) is a study of T cells after posttransplantation cyclophosphamide. The study's findings and limits: After PTCy, TRB diversity resembled that of CNI/methotrexate controls. Tissue-infiltrating T cells from skin or gut overlapped little with blood T cells.

Produced via immunoSEQ multiplex PCR; TCRdb's table is partial and in-frame only. The sample lists around 21,000 clones, roughly 87% occurring once. Cyclophosphamide on days +3 and +4 followed busulfan-fludarabine conditioning and a marrow graft. Note on this clone: Its matching antigen is unknown.

Germline CDR1 LNHDA, CDR2 SQIVND (reference sequence). The CDR3 extends over 17 amino acids. V lost 2 bases, J lost 7 bases, and 8 bases stayed unmatched. The chain recombines TRBV19 with TRBJ2-1, with TRBD2 matching 13 bases. The sequencing used PBMCs, collected after allogeneic stem cell transplant with posttransplant cyclophosphamide. The TCR originated in a female patient in her thirties or forties who received an allogeneic stem cell transplant from a related donor, was CMV-positive, and had no GVHD. Some T cells here may be from the graft donor. Written as DNA, the CDR3 is TGTGCCAGTAGTATAAGACTAGCGGGAGGTAGGTGGAATGAGCAGTTCTTC. The encoded protein is CASSIRLAGGRWNEQFF.